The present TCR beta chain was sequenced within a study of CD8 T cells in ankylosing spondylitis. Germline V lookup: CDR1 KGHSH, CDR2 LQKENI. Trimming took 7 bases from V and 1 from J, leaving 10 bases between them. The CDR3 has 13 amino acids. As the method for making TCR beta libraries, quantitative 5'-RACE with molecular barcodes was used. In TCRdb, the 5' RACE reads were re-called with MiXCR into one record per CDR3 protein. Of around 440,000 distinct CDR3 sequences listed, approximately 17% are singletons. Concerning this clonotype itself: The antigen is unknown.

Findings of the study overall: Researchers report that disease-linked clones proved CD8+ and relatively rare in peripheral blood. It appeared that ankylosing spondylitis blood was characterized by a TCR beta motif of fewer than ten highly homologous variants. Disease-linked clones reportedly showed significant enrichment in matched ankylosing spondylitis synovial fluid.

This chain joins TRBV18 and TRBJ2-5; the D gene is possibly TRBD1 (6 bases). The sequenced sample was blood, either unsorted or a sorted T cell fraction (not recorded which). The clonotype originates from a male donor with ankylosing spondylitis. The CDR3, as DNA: TGTGCCAGCTTACAGGGTTTCCAAGAGACCCAGTACTTC. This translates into CASLQGFQETQYF.